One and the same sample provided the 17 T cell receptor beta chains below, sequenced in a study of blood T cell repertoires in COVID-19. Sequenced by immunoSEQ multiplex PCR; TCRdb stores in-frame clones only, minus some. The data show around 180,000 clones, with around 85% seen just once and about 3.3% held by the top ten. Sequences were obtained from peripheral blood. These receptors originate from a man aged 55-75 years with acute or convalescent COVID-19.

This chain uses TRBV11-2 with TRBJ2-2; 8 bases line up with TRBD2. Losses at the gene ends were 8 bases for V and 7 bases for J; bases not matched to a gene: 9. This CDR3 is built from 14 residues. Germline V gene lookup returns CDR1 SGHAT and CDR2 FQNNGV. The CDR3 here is CASLRSGRSGELFF. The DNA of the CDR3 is TGTGCCAGCCTAAGGAGCGGGAGAAGCGGGGAGCTGTTTTTT.

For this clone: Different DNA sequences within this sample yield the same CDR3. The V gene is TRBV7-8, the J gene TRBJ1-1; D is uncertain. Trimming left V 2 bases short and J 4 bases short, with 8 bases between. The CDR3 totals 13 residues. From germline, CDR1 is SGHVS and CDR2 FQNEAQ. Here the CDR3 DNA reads TGTGCCAGCAGCTTACGAGATGGCACTGAAGCTTTCTTT. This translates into CASSLRDGTEAFF. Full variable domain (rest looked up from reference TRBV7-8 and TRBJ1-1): GAGVSQSPRYKVAKRGQDVALRCDPISGHVSLFWYQQALGQGPEFLTYFQNEAQLDKSGLPSDRFFAERPEGSVSTLKIQRTQQEDSAVYLCASSLRDGTEAFFGQGTRLTVV.

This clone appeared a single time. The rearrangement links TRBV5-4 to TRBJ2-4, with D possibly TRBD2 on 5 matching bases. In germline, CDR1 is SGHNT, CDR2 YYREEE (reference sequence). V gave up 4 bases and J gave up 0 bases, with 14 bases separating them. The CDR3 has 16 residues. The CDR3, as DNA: TGTGCCAGCAGCGACGACGGAGGCAGAGCCAAAAACATTCAGTACTTC. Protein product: CASSDDGGRAKNIQYF. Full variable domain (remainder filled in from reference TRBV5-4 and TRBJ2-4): ETGVTQSPTHLIKTRGQQVTLRCSSQSGHNTVSWYQQALGQGPQFIFQYYREEENGRGNFPPRFSGLQFPNYSSELNVNALELDDSALYLCASSDDGGRAKNIQYFGAGTRLSVL.

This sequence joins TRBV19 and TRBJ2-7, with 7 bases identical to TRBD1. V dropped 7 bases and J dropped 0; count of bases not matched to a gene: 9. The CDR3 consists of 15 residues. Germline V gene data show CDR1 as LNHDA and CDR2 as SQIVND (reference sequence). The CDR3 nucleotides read TGTGCCAGTACCCTGAGAGGGGGCGACTCCTACGAGCAGTACTTC. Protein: CASTLRGGDSYEQYF.

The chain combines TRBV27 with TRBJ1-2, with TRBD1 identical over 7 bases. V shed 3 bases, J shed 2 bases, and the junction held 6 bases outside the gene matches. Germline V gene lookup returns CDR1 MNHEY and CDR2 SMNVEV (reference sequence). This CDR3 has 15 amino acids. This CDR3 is CASSFSGQKNYGYTF. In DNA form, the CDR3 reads TGTGCCAGCAGTTTTTCGGGACAGAAAAACTATGGCTACACCTTC.

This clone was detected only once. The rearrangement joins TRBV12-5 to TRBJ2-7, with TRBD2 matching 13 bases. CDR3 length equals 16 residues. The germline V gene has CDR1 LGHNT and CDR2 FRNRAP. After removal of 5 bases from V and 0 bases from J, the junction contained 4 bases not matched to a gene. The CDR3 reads CASGKGLAGISYEQYF. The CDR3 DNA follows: TGTGCTAGTGGTAAGGGACTAGCGGGGATCTCCTACGAGCAGTACTTC. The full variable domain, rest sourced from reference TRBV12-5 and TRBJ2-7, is DARVTQTPRHKVTEMGQEVTMRCQPILGHNTVFWYRQTMMQGLELLAYFRNRAPLDDSGMPKDRFSAEMPDATLATLKIQPSEPRDSAVYFCASGKGLAGISYEQYFGPGTRLTVT.

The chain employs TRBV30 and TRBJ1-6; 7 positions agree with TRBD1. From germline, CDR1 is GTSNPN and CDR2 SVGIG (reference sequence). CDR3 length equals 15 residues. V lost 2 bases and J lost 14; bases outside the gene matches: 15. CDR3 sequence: CAWSLGHGIQGALHF. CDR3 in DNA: TGTGCCTGGAGTTTAGGACACGGGATTCAGGGGGCCCTCCACTTT.

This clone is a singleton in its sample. CDR3: CASSLRQGIATEAFF. As DNA, the CDR3 is TGTGCCAGCAGCTTACGACAGGGTATAGCCACTGAAGCTTTCTTT. This sequence joins TRBV13 and TRBJ1-1; 7 bases are a match to TRBD1. V lost 2 bases and J lost 4; bases outside the gene matches: 7. The CDR3 consists of 15 residues. The germline CDR1 and CDR2 sequences are PRHDT and FYEKMQ (reference sequence). The variable domain in full, with the rest retrieved from reference TRBV13 and TRBJ1-1, is AAGVIQSPRHLIKEKRETATLKCYPIPRHDTVYWYQQGPGQDPQFLISFYEKMQSDKGSIPDRFSAQQFSDYHSELNMSSLELGDSALYFCASSLRQGIATEAFFGQGTRLTVV.

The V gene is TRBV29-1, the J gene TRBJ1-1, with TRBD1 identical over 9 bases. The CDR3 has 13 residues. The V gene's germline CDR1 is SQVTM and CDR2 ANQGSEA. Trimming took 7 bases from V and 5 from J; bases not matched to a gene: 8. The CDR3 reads CSARGQGKTEAFF. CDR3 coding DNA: TGCAGCGCCCGGGGACAGGGTAAGACTGAAGCTTTCTTT.

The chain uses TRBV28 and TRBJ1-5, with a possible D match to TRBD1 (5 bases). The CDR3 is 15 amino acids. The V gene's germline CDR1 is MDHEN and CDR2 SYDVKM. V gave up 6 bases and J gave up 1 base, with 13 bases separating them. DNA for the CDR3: TGTGCCAGCAGCCACATGGGGCAGAGCAATCAGCCCCAGCATTTT. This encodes CASSHMGQSNQPQHF.

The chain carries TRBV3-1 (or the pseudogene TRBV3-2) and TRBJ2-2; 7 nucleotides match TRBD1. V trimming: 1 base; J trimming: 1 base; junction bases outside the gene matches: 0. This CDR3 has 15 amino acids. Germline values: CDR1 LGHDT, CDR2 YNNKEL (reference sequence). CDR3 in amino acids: CASSQGTGNTGELFF. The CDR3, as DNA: TGTGCCAGCAGCCAAGGGACAGGGAACACCGGGGAGCTGTTTTTT.

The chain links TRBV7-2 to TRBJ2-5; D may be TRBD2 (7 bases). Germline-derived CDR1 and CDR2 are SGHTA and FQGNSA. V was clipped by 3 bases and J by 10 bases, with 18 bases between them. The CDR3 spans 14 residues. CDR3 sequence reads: CASSFGGRKADQYF. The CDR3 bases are TGTGCCAGCAGCTTCGGGGGGCGCAAAGCGGACCAGTACTTC.

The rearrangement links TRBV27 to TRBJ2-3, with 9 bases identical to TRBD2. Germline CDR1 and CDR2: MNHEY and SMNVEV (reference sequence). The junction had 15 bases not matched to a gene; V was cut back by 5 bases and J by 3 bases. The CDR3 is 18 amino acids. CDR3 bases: TGTGCCAGCAGTCCAGTAGGTCTAGCGGGACCAAGGACAGATACGCAGTATTTT. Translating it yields CASSPVGLAGPRTDTQYF.

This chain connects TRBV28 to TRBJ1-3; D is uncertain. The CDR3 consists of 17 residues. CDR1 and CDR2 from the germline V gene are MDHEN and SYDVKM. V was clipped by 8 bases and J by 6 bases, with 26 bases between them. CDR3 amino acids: CASHGGTTLSRVNTIYF. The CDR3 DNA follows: TGTGCCAGCCACGGTGGCACCACTCTTTCTCGGGTAAACACCATATATTTT. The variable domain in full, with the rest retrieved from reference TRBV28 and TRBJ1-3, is DVKVTQSSRYLVKRTGEKVFLECVQDMDHENMFWYRQDPGLGLRLIYFSYDVKMKEKGDIPEGYSVSREKKERFSLILESASTNQTSMYLCASHGGTTLSRVNTIYFGEGSWLTVV.

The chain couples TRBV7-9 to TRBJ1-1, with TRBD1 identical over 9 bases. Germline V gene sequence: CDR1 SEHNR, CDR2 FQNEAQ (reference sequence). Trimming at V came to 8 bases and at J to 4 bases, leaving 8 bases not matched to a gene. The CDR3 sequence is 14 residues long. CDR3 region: CASLTGGWVTEAFF. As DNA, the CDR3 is TGTGCCAGCTTAACAGGGGGCTGGGTCACTGAAGCTTTCTTT.

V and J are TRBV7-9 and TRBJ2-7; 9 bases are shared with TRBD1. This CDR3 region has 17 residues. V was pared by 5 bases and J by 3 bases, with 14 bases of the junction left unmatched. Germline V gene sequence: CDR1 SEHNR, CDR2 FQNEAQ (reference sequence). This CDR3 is CASSPASGQGFVYEQYF. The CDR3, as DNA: TGTGCCAGCAGCCCCGCCTCCGGACAGGGGTTTGTCTACGAGCAGTACTTC.

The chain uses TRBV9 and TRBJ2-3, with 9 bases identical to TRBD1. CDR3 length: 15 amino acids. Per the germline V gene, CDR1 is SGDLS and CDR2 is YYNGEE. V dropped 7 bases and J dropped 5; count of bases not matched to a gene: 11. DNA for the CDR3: TGTGCCAGCCGGAAGGGGGACAGGGTTATAGATACGCAGTATTTT. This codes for CASRKGDRVIDTQYF.